The 8 T cell receptor beta chains reported below all come from one sample, sequenced in a study of OX40 agonist ivuxolimab in advanced cancers. Sequencing was performed with immunoSEQ multiplex PCR; in TCRdb, only in-frame clones are kept and a portion is missing. The sample contains 30,000 to 40,000 clones, approximately 90% of which appear only once. Here the sequenced sample was CD4+ or CD8+ T cells sorted from blood, taken in a trial of the OX40 agonist ivuxolimab. These receptors all stem from an adult with an advanced solid tumor such as melanoma, head and neck, liver or kidney cancer.

The chain links TRBV28 to TRBJ2-7; 14 nucleotides agree with TRBD2. The CDR3 extends over 14 amino acids. V lost 6 bases, J lost 3 bases, and 1 base stayed unmatched. The germline V gene has CDR1 MDHEN and CDR2 SYDVKM. The CDR3 protein is CASRGTSGSYEQYF. As DNA, the CDR3 is TGTGCCAGCAGAGGGACTAGCGGGAGCTACGAGCAGTACTTC. Drawing the rest from reference TRBV28 and TRBJ2-7, the complete variable domain is DVKVTQSSRYLVKRTGEKVFLECVQDMDHENMFWYRQDPGLGLRLIYFSYDVKMKEKGDIPEGYSVSREKKERFSLILESASTNQTSMYLCASRGTSGSYEQYFGPGTRLTVT.

The gene calls are TRBV5-1 and TRBJ2-1, with D maybe TRBD2 (6 bases). Germline-derived CDR1 and CDR2 are SGHRS and YFSETQ. Trimming cost V 5 bases and J 0 bases, with 12 bases left between them. This CDR3 spans 15 amino acids. CDR3 DNA sequence: TGCGCCAGCAGGATTAGCGGAAGCTCCTACAATGAGCAGTTCTTC. Its translation: CASRISGSSYNEQFF.

The chain employs TRBV19 and TRBJ1-1; D is perhaps TRBD1 (5 bases). V was pared by 7 bases and J by 6 bases, with 12 bases between. The CDR3 totals 12 residues. The germline V gene has CDR1 LNHDA and CDR2 SQIVND (reference sequence). DNA for the CDR3: TGTGCCAGTATCAACATACAGGCTGAAGCTTTCTTT. Protein: CASINIQAEAFF.

The chain employs TRBV27 and TRBJ1-2; D call uncertain. This CDR3 comprises 14 residues. The V and J ends lost 7 bases and 1 base respectively, with 13 bases between them. Germline V lookup: CDR1 MNHEY, CDR2 SMNVEV (reference sequence). The CDR3 DNA sequence: TGTGCCAGCACCAAGATCGGGATTAACTATGGCTACACCTTC. Its protein product is CASTKIGINYGYTF.

This chain connects TRBV5-1 to TRBJ2-1; TRBD2 matches 12 bases. Germline CDR1 and CDR2: SGHRS and YFSETQ. The trim removed 1 base at V and 0 bases at J, leaving 2 bases unmatched. The CDR3 loop spans 17 amino acids. CDR3 coding DNA: TGCGCCAGCAGCTTGTGGACTAGCGGGAACTCCTACAATGAGCAGTTCTTC. Translated: CASSLWTSGNSYNEQFF.

The rearrangement joins TRBV6-5 to TRBJ1-6; the D gene is possibly TRBD1 (5 bases). In germline, CDR1 is MNHEY, CDR2 SVGAGI. The CDR3 has 15 amino acids. Trimming took 6 bases from V and 9 from J, leaving 18 bases between them. The CDR3 reads CASSSAARGTSPLHF. In DNA form, the CDR3 reads TGTGCCAGCAGCTCAGCCGCGCGGGGCACTTCACCCCTCCACTTT.

The genes are TRBV19 and TRBJ2-3; D gene uncertain. CDR1 is LNHDA and CDR2 is SQIVND in the germline V gene (reference sequence). V lost 3 bases, J lost 6 bases, and 13 bases lay in between. The CDR3 is made up of 14 amino acids. CDR3 residues: CASSINPRADTQYF. In nucleotides, the CDR3 is TGTGCCAGTAGTATCAATCCACGGGCGGATACGCAGTATTTT.

This clone occurred once. The V gene is TRBV30, the J gene TRBJ2-7; D uncertain. Trimming left V 2 bases short and J 2 bases short, with 4 bases between. This CDR3 has 11 amino acids. Germline V gene data show CDR1 as GTSNPN and CDR2 as SVGIG (reference sequence). CDR3 amino acids: CAWSWTYEQYF. The CDR3 DNA is TGTGCCTGGAGTTGGACCTACGAGCAGTACTTC.